The 16 T cell receptor beta chains below were found in one sample sequenced in a study of response to subunit inactivated influenza vaccine. Using its own MiXCR run on the RT-PCR reads, TCRdb lists one record per CDR3 protein. In the table there are approximately 200,000 distinct CDR3 sequences, approximately 15% of which are singletons. The starting material was CD8+ T cells sorted from PBMCs, obtained around 5 days after vaccination. The source of these receptors is a man aged 50 to 60 who received an inactivated influenza vaccine.

This chain joins TRBV5-5 and TRBJ2-1; perhaps TRBD2 as D (6 bases). The germline CDR1 and CDR2 sequences are SGHKS and YYEKEE (reference sequence). Trimming cost V 6 bases and J 6 bases, with 16 bases left between them. The CDR3 totals 14 residues. CDR3 sequence: CASNNVGGSNEQFF. In DNA, the CDR3 is TGTGCCAGCAATAATGTGGGGGGAAGCAATGAGCAGTTCTTC.

This clonotype was seen only a few times. The chain is built from TRBV20-1 and TRBJ2-2; tentatively, D is TRBD2 (5 bases). There are 15 residues in the CDR3. Between the trimmed V and J ends, which lost 0 bases and 2 bases, there was a span of 10 bases. Germline-derived CDR1 and CDR2 are DFQATT and SNEGSKA (reference sequence). The CDR3 loop reads CSARDRGYNTGELFF. The CDR3 DNA follows: TGCAGTGCTAGAGATCGAGGGTACAACACCGGGGAGCTGTTTTTT.

This clonotype was seen ten or more times. The chain has TRBV7-9 and TRBJ1-5; tentatively, D is TRBD1 (6 bases). Between the trimmed V and J ends, which lost 1 base and 7 bases, there was a span of 11 bases. From germline, CDR1 is SEHNR and CDR2 FQNEAQ (reference sequence). The length of the CDR3 is 14 residues. CDR3 sequence: CASSLGAGVQPQHF. CDR3 coding DNA: TGTGCCAGCAGCTTAGGGGCAGGGGTACAGCCCCAGCATTTT.

This clonotype was seen a few times. The chain uses TRBV7-2 and TRBJ2-3, with a weak D call TRBD2 (5 bases). Germline CDR1 reads SGHTA; CDR2 reads FQGNSA. The CDR3 is made up of 14 amino acids. Deletions cut 6 bases from V and 1 base from J, with 11 bases between. The CDR3 loop reads CASSDPLGTDTQYF. The CDR3, as DNA: TGTGCCAGCAGTGACCCACTAGGCACAGATACGCAGTATTTT. Based on the CDR3 plus reference TRBV7-2 and TRBJ2-3, the full variable domain is GAGVSQSPSNKVTEKGKDVELRCDPISGHTALYWYRQSLGQGLEFLIYFQGNSAPDKSGLPSDRFSAERTGGSVSTLTIQRTQQEDSAVYLCASSDPLGTDTQYFGPGTRLTVL.

This clonotype showed up just a few times. This CDR3 reads CASSLGWTGSNTEAFF. The CDR3 nucleotides are TGTGCCAGCAGCTTAGGTTGGACAGGGAGTAACACTGAAGCTTTCTTT. V is TRBV7-8 and J is TRBJ1-1, with 8 bases identical to TRBD1. The CDR3 contains 16 residues. CDR1 and CDR2 (germline): SGHVS, FQNEAQ. With V trimmed by 1 base and J by 2 bases, 6 bases remained unmatched.

The J gene is TRBJ2-1, the V gene TRBV29-1; 7 nucleotides agree with TRBD2. This CDR3 region has 19 residues. The trim removed 0 bases at V and 3 bases at J, leaving 17 bases unmatched. Germline lookup yields CDR1 SQVTM and CDR2 ANQGSEA. The CDR3: CSVEDLGGTGTIIYNEQFF. CDR3 nucleotide sequence: TGCAGCGTTGAAGATCTTGGGGGAACCGGGACTATCATCTACAATGAGCAGTTCTTC.

The chain couples TRBV10-2 to TRBJ2-5; D is possibly TRBD2 (5 bases). CDR3 length: 10 amino acids. Per germline, CDR1 WSHSY and CDR2 SAAADI. V shed 10 bases and J shed 5 bases, with 8 bases lying between them. The CDR3 nucleotides are TGCGCCACGGGCGGGGAGACCCAGTACTTC. It is translated as CATGGETQYF.

The chain uses TRBV12-3 or TRBV12-4 and TRBJ1-1, with TRBD1 matching 7 bases. J was trimmed by 4 bases and V by 4 bases; bases with no gene match: 6. This CDR3 region has 14 residues. Here the CDR3 reads CASSYAQGSTEAFF. In DNA form, the CDR3 reads TGTGCCAGCAGTTATGCACAGGGGAGCACTGAAGCTTTCTTT.

Only a few counts were recorded for this clonotype. The V call is TRBV29-1, the J call TRBJ1-1; no firm D call. The CDR3 spans 11 residues. V was trimmed by 6 bases and J by 1 base, leaving 6 bases between them. Germline V gene lookup returns CDR1 SQVTM and CDR2 ANQGSEA. CDR3 loop: CSVDKNTEAFF. The CDR3 nucleotides read TGCAGCGTGGATAAGAACACTGAAGCTTTCTTT.

In its sample, this clonotype was seen many times. The chain links TRBV12-3 or TRBV12-4 to TRBJ2-3; the D call may be TRBD1 or TRBD2 (5 bases each). The CDR3 has 16 amino acids. Trimming left V 5 bases short and J 3 bases short, with 18 bases between. CDR3 DNA: TGTGCCAGCAGTCCCGGGGCAGGAGAGTATACAGATACGCAGTATTTT. This sequence encodes CASSPGAGEYTDTQYF.

This clonotype was counted a few times. The V gene is TRBV7-8, the J gene TRBJ2-2; D not certain. The germline V and J ends were trimmed by 5 bases and 2 bases, with 15 bases remaining between them. The CDR3 runs to 16 residues. Germline V gives CDR1 SGHVS, CDR2 FQNEAQ. The CDR3 protein is CASSQNPTQNTGELFF. CDR3 sequence (DNA): TGTGCCAGCAGCCAAAACCCGACGCAAAACACCGGGGAGCTGTTTTTT.

This clonotype was detected a few times. The chain has TRBV15 and TRBJ2-7; 7 nucleotides agree with TRBD1. Germline trimming cut 3 bases from V and 5 bases from J; bases unmatched to any gene: 7. Per the germline V gene, CDR1 is LNHNV and CDR2 is YYDKDF (reference sequence). This CDR3 spans 14 amino acids. CDR3: CATSSPTGVDEQYF. In DNA, the CDR3 is TGTGCCACCAGCAGCCCTACAGGGGTCGACGAGCAGTACTTC.

This clonotype was counted only a few times. V is TRBV5-6 and J is TRBJ1-1; unclear D gene. Germline CDR1 and CDR2: SGHDT and YYEEEE. The CDR3 is made up of 13 amino acids. V was cut by 0 bases and J by 7 bases, with 10 bases left in between. CDR3 sequence reads: CASSLVMEVEAFF. CDR3 DNA sequence: TGTGCCAGCAGCTTGGTCATGGAGGTTGAAGCTTTCTTT.

In its sample, this clonotype was seen a few times. The rearrangement joins TRBV2 to TRBJ2-4, with a tentative D call TRBD1 (5 bases). Per germline, CDR1 SNHLY and CDR2 FYNNEI. The length of the CDR3 is 14 residues. Trimming cost V 9 bases and J 8 bases, with 20 bases left between them. The CDR3 protein is CARGQKGRLDIQYF. The CDR3 nucleotides read TGTGCCAGAGGGCAGAAGGGGCGGTTAGACATTCAGTACTTC.

The chain has TRBV7-2 and TRBJ2-2, with a possible D match to TRBD2 (5 bases). The germline gives CDR1 SGHTA, CDR2 FQGNSA. The CDR3 loop spans 14 amino acids. Trimming cost V 6 bases and J 4 bases, with 12 bases left between them. The CDR3 sequence: CASRLDLGTGELFF. In nucleotides, the CDR3 is TGTGCCAGCAGACTAGACTTGGGCACCGGGGAGCTGTTTTTT.

The chain recombines TRBV6-2 or TRBV6-3 with TRBJ1-1; D not certain. Germline V gene lookup returns CDR1 MNHEY and CDR2 SVGEGT. V lost 4 bases and J 3 bases, leaving 9 bases between the germline ends. This CDR3 has 13 amino acids. The CDR3 DNA reads TGTGCCAGCAGTTCCAGGATATACACTGAAGCTTTCTTT. Translating gives CASSSRIYTEAFF.